This paragraph reports one T cell receptor (beta chain). Germline CDR1 reads MNHEY; CDR2 reads SMNVEV (reference sequence). V was pared by 6 bases and J by 4 bases, with 12 bases between. CDR3 length: 14 amino acids. Here immunoSEQ multiplex PCR was the method, and the copy in TCRdb shows in-frame clones only, minus some. The sample lists roughly 160,000 clones; around 80% were seen once. These data originate in a study of blood T cell repertoires in COVID-19. As for the study in general: Sites in the United States, Italy and Spain provided acute and convalescent COVID-19 samples.

Donors of Cohort 3 who recovered were those that had two negative PCRs, clearance, or symptom resolution. The origin of this receptor is a man aged 45-60 years who had recovered from COVID-19. The sequencing input was PBMCs or T cells enriched from blood (not recorded which). V usage is TRBV27 and J usage is TRBJ1-4; D ambiguous. In DNA form, the CDR3 reads TGTGCCAGCAGCATCGACGGGAATAATGAAAAACTGTTTTTT. Its protein is CASSIDGNNEKLFF.